The following is a TCR beta chain sequence with its context. This entry comes from a study of blood T cell repertoires in COVID-19. The overall study: Whether acute or convalescent, the COVID-19 samples came from the United States, Italy and Spain. T cells, B-cell-depleted T cells, or PBMCs provided the cDNA or gDNA that served as material.

In the original processing: Estimates of nucleated cell counts were drawn from the amplification of reference gene primers. The data were produced by immunoSEQ multiplex PCR, yet TCRdb's version contains in-frame clones alone and is incomplete. V and J calls and clone size are copied from that table; D and trimming were computed from the DNA. The profile covers fewer than 300,000 clones, with about 89% appearing a single time and around 0.84% taken by the ten largest. Sequencing was carried out using peripheral blood. The clonotype originates from a man aged 25-45 years with acute or convalescent COVID-19.

The CDR3, as DNA: TGCGCCAGCAGTTTAAGCCGGGACTCAACGAATGAGCAGTTCTTC. As protein: CASSLSRDSTNEQFF. This chain links TRBV5-1 with TRBJ2-1, with D possibly matching TRBD2 (6 bases). Germline values: CDR1 SGHRS, CDR2 YFSETQ. V lost 5 bases and J 7 bases, leaving 19 bases between the germline ends. The CDR3 extends over 15 amino acids.